The 23 T cell receptor beta chains reported below all come from one sample, sequenced in a study of neurological immune-mediated disorders. TCRdb redid the calling of the 5' RACE reads with MiXCR, one entry per CDR3 protein. This table has almost 85,000 distinct CDR3 sequences, 2.5% to 3% appearing once. The sequenced material came from PBMCs. These TCRs come from a woman between 25 and 40 years old with multiple sclerosis.

This clonotype was recorded at least ten times. J is TRBJ1-2 and V is TRBV6-2 or TRBV6-3; perhaps TRBD1 as D (5 bases). The CDR3 loop spans 15 amino acids. Germline V gives CDR1 MNHEY, CDR2 SVGEGT. Trimming took 7 bases from V and 5 from J, leaving 20 bases between them. CDR3: CASNPGTGGWYGYTF. CDR3 nucleotide sequence: TGTGCCAGCAATCCTGGGACCGGCGGCTGGTATGGCTACACCTTC.

This clonotype was recorded many times. The rearrangement joins TRBV5-1 to TRBJ2-2; D gene uncertain. The germline V gene encodes CDR1 SGHRS and CDR2 YFSETQ. Deletions cut 2 bases from V and 6 bases from J, with 5 bases between. The CDR3 runs to 12 residues. CDR3 bases: TGCGCCAGCAGCTTCACGGCCGGGGAGCTGTTTTTT. This codes for CASSFTAGELFF.

This clonotype was observed at least ten times. The rearrangement joins TRBV7-9 to TRBJ1-1; D is uncertain. Germline assignment: CDR1 SEHNR and CDR2 FQNEAQ (reference sequence). The CDR3 length is 15 residues. V lost 1 base and J 5 bases, leaving 14 bases between the germline ends. CDR3 amino acids: CASSLEGRTRTEAFF. In DNA, the CDR3 is TGTGCCAGCAGCTTAGAGGGCCGAACGAGGACTGAAGCTTTCTTT.

In its sample, this clonotype was seen many times. V usage is TRBV20-1 and J usage is TRBJ1-5, with D tentatively TRBD1 (6 bases). This CDR3 comprises 16 residues. V was pared by 0 bases and J by 4 bases, with 16 bases between. CDR1 is DFQATT, CDR2 SNEGSKA, per germline (reference sequence). The CDR3, as DNA: TGCAGTGCTAGAGAGTCGGGGGCGGTAGGTAATCAGCCCCAGCATTTT. The encoded protein is CSARESGAVGNQPQHF.

This clonotype was picked up many times. The chain joins TRBV28 to TRBJ2-3; D remains unclear. Germline V gene data show CDR1 as MDHEN and CDR2 as SYDVKM. The CDR3 sequence is 14 residues long. V gave up 5 bases and J gave up 2 bases, with 11 bases separating them. The DNA of the CDR3 is TGTGCCAGCAGTCTCCGGGTCACCACAGATACGCAGTATTTT. Amino acid sequence: CASSLRVTTDTQYF.

This clonotype was observed many times. The chain recombines TRBV4-3 with TRBJ1-4; unclear D gene. Germline V gene data show CDR1 as LGHNA and CDR2 as YSLEER. The V end lost 0 bases, the J end lost 0 bases, and 5 bases lay between the germline ends. This CDR3 region has 15 residues. CDR3 region: CASSQDSPTNEKLFF. The CDR3, as DNA: TGCGCCAGCAGCCAAGATTCCCCAACTAATGAAAAACTGTTTTTT.

This clonotype was detected many times. CDR3 region: CASSQDLAGVITGELFF. Here the CDR3 DNA reads TGTGCCAGCAGCCAAGATCTGGCGGGAGTCATTACCGGGGAGCTGTTTTTT. This sequence joins TRBV14 and TRBJ2-2, with 7 bases identical to TRBD2. This CDR3 spans 17 amino acids. Germline trimming cut 0 bases from V and 5 bases from J; bases unmatched to any gene: 9. Germline V lookup: CDR1 SGHDN, CDR2 FVKESK.

Ten or more counts support this clonotype. This chain's CDR3 is CASSQGFFGHKNSPLHF. The CDR3 DNA follows: TGTGCCAGCAGCCAAGGTTTTTTTGGACACAAAAATTCACCCCTCCACTTT. The chain has TRBV21-1 and TRBJ1-6; the D call of TRBD1 is as the table states it, not checked on the DNA. TRBV21-1 is marked as a pseudogene. The CDR3 contains 17 residues.

This clonotype turned up a few times. The chain recombines TRBV20-1 with TRBJ2-1; tentative D call: TRBD2 (6 bases). CDR3 length equals 12 residues. Germline CDR1 is DFQATT and CDR2 is SNEGSKA (reference sequence). Trimming took 2 bases from V and 5 from J, leaving 7 bases between them. The CDR3 DNA reads as TGCAGTGCTAGAATAGCGGACAATGAGCAGTTCTTC. Translation: CSARIADNEQFF.

Ten or more counts support this clonotype. The J gene is TRBJ2-7, the V gene TRBV20-1, with TRBD1 matching 7 bases. CDR1 is DFQATT and CDR2 is SNEGSKA in the germline V gene (reference sequence). V was pared by 3 bases and J by 0 bases, with 2 bases of the junction left unmatched. This CDR3 has 13 residues. CDR3 in amino acids: CSARTGHSYEQYF. As DNA, the CDR3 is TGCAGTGCTAGGACAGGGCACTCCTACGAGCAGTACTTC.

The chain couples TRBV4-1 to TRBJ2-1; TRBD2 matches 11 bases. Trimming at V came to 3 bases and at J to 7 bases, leaving 5 bases not matched to a gene. This CDR3 region has 15 residues. Germline lookup yields CDR1 MGHRA and CDR2 YSYEKL. CDR3: CASSQLTSGRNEQFF. In DNA, the CDR3 is TGCGCCAGCAGCCAGTTAACTAGCGGGAGAAATGAGCAGTTCTTC.

At least ten counts were recorded for this clonotype. V is TRBV11-1 and J is TRBJ2-7, with D possibly TRBD1 on 6 matching bases. V lost 0 bases and J 4 bases, leaving 10 bases between the germline ends. The germline V gene has CDR1 SGHAT and CDR2 FQDESV (reference sequence). This CDR3 comprises 14 residues. The CDR3 loop is CASSLAGADYEQYF. CDR3 coding DNA: TGTGCCAGCAGCTTAGCGGGGGCAGATTACGAGCAGTACTTC.

This clonotype came up many times. DNA for the CDR3: TGTGCCAGCAGCCCAGACTGGGGGGTAAGCACAGATACGCAGTATTTT. Translating it yields CASSPDWGVSTDTQYF. The chain joins TRBV7-2 to TRBJ2-3; D is perhaps TRBD2 (6 bases). Trimming shortened V by 5 bases and J by 0 bases, and 15 bases separated the two germline ends. Per germline, CDR1 SGHTA and CDR2 FQGNSA. The CDR3 runs to 16 residues. The whole variable domain, remainder taken from reference TRBV7-2 and TRBJ2-3, is GAGVSQSPSNKVTEKGKDVELRCDPISGHTALYWYRQSLGQGLEFLIYFQGNSAPDKSGLPSDRFSAERTGGSVSTLTIQRTQQEDSAVYLCASSPDWGVSTDTQYFGPGTRLTVL.

There are many counts of this clonotype. The chain couples TRBV7-6 to TRBJ2-5, with TRBD2 matching over 7 bases. Germline V lookup: CDR1 SGHVS, CDR2 FNYEAQ. The CDR3 is made up of 17 amino acids. The V segment lost 5 bases and the J segment 1 base; nucleotides outside the gene matches: 13. CDR3 in DNA: TGTGCCAGCAGCCCGACGGTGGGGCTAGCGGCCCAAGAGACCCAGTACTTC. Translating gives CASSPTVGLAAQETQYF.

The table lists this clonotype with many counts. The rearrangement joins TRBV28 to TRBJ2-2; D perhaps matches TRBD2 (6 bases). V dropped 3 bases and J dropped 6 bases, with 14 bases sitting between them. This CDR3 comprises 15 residues. The germline V gene has CDR1 MDHEN and CDR2 SYDVKM. CDR3 amino acids: CASSFMGRLAGELFF. The CDR3 DNA is TGTGCCAGCAGTTTCATGGGGAGGTTGGCCGGGGAGCTGTTTTTT.

CDR3 sequence: CASSLATYTEAFF. CDR3 DNA: TGTGCCAGCAGCTTAGCCACTTACACTGAAGCTTTCTTT. V is TRBV7-2 and J is TRBJ1-1; D uncertain. Trimming pared 0 bases from V and 3 bases from J, leaving 5 bases between. Germline V gene data show CDR1 as SGHTA and CDR2 as FQGNSA. The CDR3 length is 13 residues.

In its sample, this clonotype was seen many times. The chain is built from TRBV7-2 and TRBJ2-1; 7 positions agree with TRBD2. Germline values: CDR1 SGHTA, CDR2 FQGNSA. The CDR3 is made up of 14 amino acids. The V and J ends lost 5 bases and 4 bases, in that order; junction bases with no gene match: 5. The CDR3 protein is CASSLKAGYNEQFF. For the CDR3, the DNA is TGTGCCAGCAGCCTGAAAGCGGGATACAATGAGCAGTTCTTC.

This clonotype was counted at least ten times. V gene TRBV19 combines with J gene TRBJ1-1; the match to TRBD1 covers 9 bases. The V gene's germline CDR1 is LNHDA and CDR2 SQIVND (reference sequence). The CDR3 extends over 14 amino acids. J lost 4 bases, V lost 3 bases, and 3 bases had no gene match. The CDR3 bases are TGTGCCAGTAGTATGGGACAGGGAGTCACTGAAGCTTTCTTT. It translates to CASSMGQGVTEAFF.

In this sample, this clonotype turned up many times. This chain connects TRBV7-2 to TRBJ2-3; D not resolved. The V and J ends lost 1 base and 0 bases respectively, with 8 bases between them. The CDR3 has 15 amino acids. Looked up from germline, CDR1 is SGHTA and CDR2 is FQGNSA. CDR3 nucleotides: TGTGCCAGCAGCTTAGGACCAGCTAGCACAGATACGCAGTATTTT. Its translation: CASSLGPASTDTQYF.

This clonotype occurred many times. J is TRBJ1-2 and V is TRBV6-2 or TRBV6-3; TRBD1 might be the D (5 bases). Trimming cost V 2 bases and J 2 bases, with 9 bases left between them. The CDR3 extends over 14 amino acids. Germline V gene lookup returns CDR1 MNHEY and CDR2 SVGEGT. The CDR3 region has the DNA TGTGCCAGCAGTTACCGGGACGGCAACTATGGCTACACCTTC. This sequence encodes CASSYRDGNYGYTF.

This clonotype was observed at least ten times. The chain uses TRBV5-1 and TRBJ2-2, with 9 bases lining up with TRBD1. The germline V gene has CDR1 SGHRS and CDR2 YFSETQ. J lost 1 base, V lost 2 bases, and 6 bases had no gene match. This CDR3 has 17 residues. Here the CDR3 DNA reads TGCGCCAGCAGCTTACTACCGGGACAGGGGAACACCGGGGAGCTGTTTTTT. Protein product: CASSLLPGQGNTGELFF.

This clonotype was seen ten or more times. The chain carries TRBV4-3 and TRBJ1-1, with D uncertain. The CDR3 length is 17 residues. V was cut by 7 bases and J by 5 bases, with 26 bases left in between. CDR1 LGHNA and CDR2 YSLEER come from the germline V gene. Here the CDR3 DNA reads TGCGCCAGCACGTACCTGAATAGCGGTATGGGGTGGACTGAAGCTTTCTTT. Translation: CASTYLNSGMGWTEAFF.

This clonotype showed up many times. The rearrangement links TRBV20-1 to TRBJ2-1; 7 bases are shared with TRBD2. V lost 3 bases to trimming and J lost 0 bases; unmatched junction nucleotides: 11. The CDR3 consists of 17 residues. Per germline, CDR1 DFQATT and CDR2 SNEGSKA (reference sequence). CDR3 DNA: TGCAGTGCTAGCCCGTTAGAGCGGGATAGCTCCTACAATGAGCAGTTCTTC. As protein: CSASPLERDSSYNEQFF.